Following are 21 T cell receptor beta chains from one sample sequenced in a study of OX40 agonist ivuxolimab in advanced cancers. Sequenced by immunoSEQ multiplex PCR; TCRdb stores in-frame clones only, minus some. This table holds approximately 71,000 clones, around four fifths found once. The material sequenced was CD4+ or CD8+ T cells sorted from blood, taken in a trial of the OX40 agonist ivuxolimab. The receptor set was obtained from an adult with an advanced solid tumor such as melanoma, head and neck, liver or kidney cancer.

The chain has TRBV7-3 and TRBJ2-5, with 9 bases matching TRBD1. The CDR3 extends over 16 amino acids. Germline CDR1 SGHTA, CDR2 FQGTGA. Losses at the gene ends were 4 bases for V and 4 bases for J; bases not matched to a gene: 10. CDR3 nucleotide sequence: TGTGCCAGCAGCTCCGCCCCGGGACAGGGCGTAGAGACCCAGTACTTC. Its protein product is CASSSAPGQGVETQYF. Full variable domain (missing parts from reference TRBV7-3 and TRBJ2-5): GAGVSQTPSNKVTEKGKYVELRCDPISGHTALYWYRQSLGQGPEFLIYFQGTGAADDSGLPNDRFFAVRPEGSVSTLKIQRTERGDSAVYLCASSSAPGQGVETQYFGPGTRLLVL.

The chain joins TRBV18 to TRBJ2-2, with D tentatively TRBD1 (6 bases). This CDR3 comprises 16 residues. V lost 2 bases and J lost 0, with 10 bases in between. Per germline, CDR1 KGHSH and CDR2 LQKENI. This CDR3 is CASSPRQVPNTGELFF. DNA of the CDR3: TGTGCCAGCTCACCAAGACAGGTACCGAACACCGGGGAGCTGTTTTTT.

This clone was observed a single time. This sequence joins TRBV27 and TRBJ2-1; 9 nucleotides line up with TRBD1. With V trimmed by 4 bases and J by 9 bases, 10 bases remained unmatched. CDR3 length: 15 residues. Germline CDR1 is MNHEY and CDR2 is SMNVEV (reference sequence). The CDR3 reads CASSYGQGPSREQFF. The CDR3 coding sequence is TGTGCCAGCAGTTATGGACAGGGGCCCTCTCGTGAGCAGTTCTTC.

J is TRBJ1-6 and V is TRBV29-1, with TRBD1 matching 7 bases. Germline assignment: CDR1 SQVTM and CDR2 ANQGSEA. This CDR3 contains 13 residues. V trimming: 5 bases; J trimming: 8 bases; junction bases outside the gene matches: 6. CDR3 coding DNA: TGCAGCGTTCAACAGGGGAGCGATTCACCCCTCCACTTT. Translation: CSVQQGSDSPLHF.

This chain joins TRBV5-1 and TRBJ1-1; D perhaps matches TRBD1 (5 bases). Germline loops: CDR1 SGHRS, CDR2 YFSETQ. Trimming cost V 3 bases and J 4 bases, with 13 bases left between them. CDR3 length: 14 amino acids. The CDR3 protein is CASSYTNGGTEAFF. CDR3 bases: TGCGCCAGCAGCTATACCAATGGGGGCACTGAAGCTTTCTTT.

The J gene is TRBJ2-7, the V gene TRBV5-4; D remains ambiguous. Trimming left V 0 bases short and J 0 bases short, with 7 bases between. Germline CDR1 SGHNT, CDR2 YYREEE (reference sequence). The CDR3 has 14 amino acids. CDR3 DNA: TGTGCCAGCAGCTTGGCAGTGAACTCCTACGAGCAGTACTTC. Translation: CASSLAVNSYEQYF.

A note on this clone: Other nucleotide sequences in the sample specify the same CDR3. This chain links TRBV28 with TRBJ2-3, with 8 bases fitting TRBD2. Germline trimming cut 3 bases from V and 6 bases from J; bases unmatched to any gene: 5. Germline loops: CDR1 MDHEN, CDR2 SYDVKM. The CDR3 covers 14 residues. CDR3 DNA: TGTGCCAGCAGTTTTCTTAGCGGGACCGATACGCAGTATTTT. The encoded protein is CASSFLSGTDTQYF.

The table lists this clone with a count of one. The V gene is TRBV18, the J gene TRBJ1-1; perhaps TRBD1 as D (6 bases). Deletions cut 4 bases from V and 1 base from J, with 10 bases between. This CDR3 has 14 residues. In germline, CDR1 is KGHSH, CDR2 LQKENI. CDR3 loop: CASSLSTGNTEAFF. For the CDR3, the DNA is TGTGCCAGCTCACTCTCGACAGGGAACACTGAAGCTTTCTTT. Looking up the rest from reference TRBV18 and TRBJ1-1 gives the full variable domain: NAGVMQNPRHLVRRRGQEARLRCSPMKGHSHVYWYRQLPEEGLKFMVYLQKENIIDESGMPKERFSAEFPKEGPSILRIQQVVRGDSAAYFCASSLSTGNTEAFFGQGTRLTVV.

This rearrangement joins TRBV7-9 to TRBJ2-3; D tentatively reads TRBD1 or TRBD2 (5 bases each). CDR1 is SEHNR and CDR2 is FQNEAQ in the germline V gene (reference sequence). Trimming shortened V by 1 base and J by 3 bases, and 5 bases separated the two germline ends. The CDR3 length is 13 residues. As DNA, the CDR3 is TGTGCCAGCAGCTTAGGGGGGACAGATACGCAGTATTTT. Translated, it gives CASSLGGTDTQYF.

This clone was counted once. The chain uses TRBV30 and TRBJ2-5, with D unresolved. The J call may be mistaken, given a closer DNA end match to TRBJ2-7. CDR1 is GTSNPN, CDR2 SVGIG, per germline (reference sequence). CDR3 length: 14 amino acids. CDR3 sequence reads: CAWSVSAGSYEQYF. Written as DNA, the CDR3 is TGTGCCTGGAGTGTATCGGCTGGTTCCTACGAGCAGTACTTC.

The genes are TRBV7-9 and TRBJ2-7; 8 positions match TRBD1. Trimming took 5 bases from V and 0 from J; bases not matched to a gene: 3. The CDR3 contains 14 residues. CDR1 is SEHNR, CDR2 FQNEAQ, per germline (reference sequence). The CDR3 DNA reads as TGTGCCAGCAGCGACAGGGGCACCTCCTACGAGCAGTACGTC. It is translated as CASSDRGTSYEQYV.

The chain recombines TRBV5-5 with TRBJ2-5, with D possibly being TRBD2 (5 bases). V was clipped by 6 bases and J by 2 bases, with 8 bases between them. There are 12 residues in the CDR3. Germline CDR1 and CDR2: SGHKS and YYEKEE (reference sequence). The CDR3 DNA follows: TGTGCCAGCACAGGAGGACAAGAGACCCAGTACTTC. This sequence encodes CASTGGQETQYF.

This rearrangement joins TRBV18 to TRBJ1-1; a possible D gene is TRBD1 (5 bases). Germline lookup yields CDR1 KGHSH and CDR2 LQKENI. The CDR3 consists of 15 residues. V was pared by 5 bases and J by 4 bases, with 17 bases between. The CDR3 DNA is TGTGCCAGCTCATCCGACGGTAGCGGGGGCACTGAAGCTTTCTTT. Amino acid sequence: CASSSDGSGGTEAFF.

The CDR3 spells CASSLEGQGNTEAFF. The CDR3 region has the DNA TGCGCCAGCAGCTTGGAGGGCCAGGGGAACACTGAAGCTTTCTTT. The J gene is TRBJ1-1, the V gene TRBV5-1, with a possible D match to TRBD1 (5 bases). V was pared by 0 bases and J by 1 base, with 10 bases between. This CDR3 is built from 15 residues. CDR1 is SGHRS and CDR2 is YFSETQ in the germline V gene.

J is TRBJ2-7 and V is TRBV5-1; 10 bases are shared with TRBD2. Germline trimming cut 0 bases from V and 4 bases from J; bases unmatched to any gene: 4. CDR1 is SGHRS and CDR2 is YFSETQ in the germline V gene. The CDR3 totals 15 residues. This CDR3 is CASSLVSSGRYEQYF. The CDR3 region has the DNA TGCGCCAGCAGCTTGGTGTCTAGCGGGAGATACGAGCAGTACTTC. The full variable domain, in which reference TRBV5-1 and TRBJ2-7 provide the parts outside the CDR3, is KAGVTQTPRYLIKTRGQQVTLSCSPISGHRSVSWYQQTPGQGLQFLFEYFSETQRNKGNFPGRFSGRQFSNSRSEMNVSTLELGDSALYLCASSLVSSGRYEQYFGPGTRLTVT.

CDR3 protein: CASSVEPGGTEAFF. In DNA form, the CDR3 reads TGTGCCAGCAGCGTAGAGCCAGGGGGCACTGAAGCTTTCTTT. The chain is built from TRBV9 and TRBJ1-1; the match to TRBD1 covers 7 bases. Germline V gives CDR1 SGDLS, CDR2 YYNGEE. Trimming cost V 0 bases and J 4 bases; bases outside gene matches: 3. There are 14 residues in the CDR3.

CDR3 in amino acids: CASSSAPTGANTEAFF. The DNA for the CDR3 is TGTGCCAGCAGCTCCGCCCCGACAGGGGCGAACACTGAAGCTTTCTTT. The J gene is TRBJ1-1, the V gene TRBV11-2, with 8 bases lining up with TRBD1. CDR1 is SGHAT, CDR2 FQNNGV, per germline. The CDR3 spans 16 residues. The V and J ends lost 4 bases and 1 base, in that order; junction bases with no gene match: 8.

The gene calls are TRBV29-1 and TRBJ1-1, with D maybe TRBD1 (6 bases). The germline V gene has CDR1 SQVTM and CDR2 ANQGSEA. The V end lost 6 bases, the J end lost 1 base, and 18 bases lay between the germline ends. This CDR3 contains 15 residues. CDR3 in DNA: TGCAGCGTATCCCGAAAGGACAGAAAGAACACTGAAGCTTTCTTT. Protein sequence: CSVSRKDRKNTEAFF.

The chain has TRBV7-8 and TRBJ1-3, with D maybe TRBD1 (5 bases). The CDR3 has 17 amino acids. The germline V and J ends were trimmed by 1 base and 0 bases, with 13 bases remaining between them. The germline V gene has CDR1 SGHVS and CDR2 FQNEAQ. CDR3 protein: CASSLGLQGSSGNTIYF. CDR3 nucleotides: TGTGCCAGCAGCTTAGGCCTCCAGGGAAGCTCTGGAAACACCATATATTTT.

The chain couples TRBV19 to TRBJ1-2; 9 bases fit TRBD1. CDR1 LNHDA and CDR2 SQIVND come from the germline V gene (reference sequence). V shed 5 bases, J shed 3 bases, and the junction held 7 bases outside the gene matches. This CDR3 comprises 15 residues. The CDR3 coding sequence is TGTGCCAGTAGTCTACCGGGACAGGGACACTATGGCTACACCTTC. It translates to CASSLPGQGHYGYTF.

V usage is TRBV5-1 and J usage is TRBJ2-5; 8 positions match TRBD1. CDR3 size: 14 residues. Germline CDR1 reads SGHRS; CDR2 reads YFSETQ. The ends lost 2 bases at V and 5 bases at J; junction bases unmatched: 5. Here the CDR3 DNA reads TGCGCCAGCAGCTTCCAGGGGGCGCGGGAGACCCAGTACTTC. Its protein product is CASSFQGARETQYF.